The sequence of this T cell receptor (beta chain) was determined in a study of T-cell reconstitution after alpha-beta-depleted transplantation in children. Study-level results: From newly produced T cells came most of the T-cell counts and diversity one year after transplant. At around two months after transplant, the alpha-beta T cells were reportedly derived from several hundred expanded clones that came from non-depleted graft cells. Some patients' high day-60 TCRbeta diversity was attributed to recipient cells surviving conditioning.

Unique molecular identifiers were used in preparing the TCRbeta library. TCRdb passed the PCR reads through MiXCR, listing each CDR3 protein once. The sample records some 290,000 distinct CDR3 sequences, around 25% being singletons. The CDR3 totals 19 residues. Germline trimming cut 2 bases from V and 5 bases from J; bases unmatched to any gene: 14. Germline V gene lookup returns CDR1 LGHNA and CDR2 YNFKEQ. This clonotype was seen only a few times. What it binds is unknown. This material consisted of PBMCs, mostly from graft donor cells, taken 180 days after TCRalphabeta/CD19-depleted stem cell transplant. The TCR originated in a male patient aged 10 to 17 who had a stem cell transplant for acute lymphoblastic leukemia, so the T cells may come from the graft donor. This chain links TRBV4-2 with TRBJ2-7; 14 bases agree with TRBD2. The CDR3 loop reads CASSQLVPGRLAGGHEQYF. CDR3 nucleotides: TGTGCCAGCAGCCAACTGGTACCCGGTCGACTAGCGGGAGGGCACGAGCAGTACTTC.